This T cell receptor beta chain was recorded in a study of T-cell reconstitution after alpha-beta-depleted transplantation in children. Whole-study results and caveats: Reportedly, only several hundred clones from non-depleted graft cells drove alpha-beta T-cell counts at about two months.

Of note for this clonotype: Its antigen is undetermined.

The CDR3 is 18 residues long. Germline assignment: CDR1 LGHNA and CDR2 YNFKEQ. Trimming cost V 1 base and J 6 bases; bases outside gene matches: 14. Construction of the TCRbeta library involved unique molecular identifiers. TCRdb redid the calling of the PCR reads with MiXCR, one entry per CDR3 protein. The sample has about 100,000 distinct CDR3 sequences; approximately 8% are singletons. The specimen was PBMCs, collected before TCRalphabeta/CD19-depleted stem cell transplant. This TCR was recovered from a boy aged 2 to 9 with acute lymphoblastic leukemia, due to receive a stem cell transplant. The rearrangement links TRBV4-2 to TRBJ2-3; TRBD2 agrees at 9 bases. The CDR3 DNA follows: TGTGCCAGCAGCCAAGCAATTGGATATAGCGGGGGTCGCGATACGCAGTATTTT. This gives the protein CASSQAIGYSGGRDTQYF.